This passage covers 3 T cell receptor beta chains from one sample sequenced in a study of cytomegalovirus exposure and HLA in healthy donors. PCR was performed using 60 Vbeta and 13 Jbeta primers. Clones were read by immunoSEQ multiplex PCR, and TCRdb kept only the in-frame ones, dropping some. The sample yields about 200,000 clones, approximately 79% seen once. The specimen sequenced was PBMCs. These receptors came from a young woman in good health and CMV-seropositive.

The CDR3 DNA reads as TGTGCCAGCAGTTACGGGGGTGGGACTCTAGAGACCCAGTACTTC. Amino acids: CASSYGGGTLETQYF. The V and J genes are TRBV6-6 and TRBJ2-5, with D possibly matching TRBD2 (6 bases). The CDR3 length is 15 residues. Germline CDR1 and CDR2: MNHNY and SVGAGI (reference sequence). Trimming stripped 2 bases from V and 4 bases from J, with 14 bases between.

The count of this clone is one. The chain links TRBV30 to TRBJ2-7; TRBD2 is a possible D gene (5 bases). This CDR3 is 14 amino acids long. The V and J ends lost 1 base and 4 bases respectively, with 14 bases between them. Germline CDR1 GTSNPN, CDR2 SVGIG (reference sequence). The CDR3 loop reads CAWSGVGRGYEQYF. DNA of the CDR3: TGTGCCTGGAGTGGCGTGGGGAGAGGGTACGAGCAGTACTTC.

The chain is built from TRBV2 and TRBJ2-3; maybe TRBD2 (6 bases). The CDR3 runs 15 residues. Between the trimmed V and J ends, which lost 7 bases and 1 base, there was a span of 15 bases. From germline, CDR1 is SNHLY and CDR2 FYNNEI. CDR3 in amino acids: CASTPGRGRTDTQYF. As DNA, the CDR3 is TGTGCCAGCACCCCTGGGCGGGGTCGCACAGATACGCAGTATTTT.